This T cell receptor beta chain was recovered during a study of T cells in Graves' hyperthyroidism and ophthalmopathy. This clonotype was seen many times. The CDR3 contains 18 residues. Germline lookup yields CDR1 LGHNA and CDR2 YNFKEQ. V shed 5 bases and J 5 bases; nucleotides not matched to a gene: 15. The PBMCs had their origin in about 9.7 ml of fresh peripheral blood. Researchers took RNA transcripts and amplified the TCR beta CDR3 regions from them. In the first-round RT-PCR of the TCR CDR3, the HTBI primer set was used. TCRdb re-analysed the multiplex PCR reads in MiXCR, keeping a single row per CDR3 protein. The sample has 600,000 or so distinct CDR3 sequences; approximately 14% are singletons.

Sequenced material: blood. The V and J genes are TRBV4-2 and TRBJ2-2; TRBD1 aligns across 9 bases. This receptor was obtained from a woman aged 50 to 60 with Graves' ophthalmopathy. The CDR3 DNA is TGTGCCAGCAGCTTCCCACCTCCGGGACAGGGATGGACCGGGGAGCTGTTTTTT. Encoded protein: CASSFPPPGQGWTGELFF.